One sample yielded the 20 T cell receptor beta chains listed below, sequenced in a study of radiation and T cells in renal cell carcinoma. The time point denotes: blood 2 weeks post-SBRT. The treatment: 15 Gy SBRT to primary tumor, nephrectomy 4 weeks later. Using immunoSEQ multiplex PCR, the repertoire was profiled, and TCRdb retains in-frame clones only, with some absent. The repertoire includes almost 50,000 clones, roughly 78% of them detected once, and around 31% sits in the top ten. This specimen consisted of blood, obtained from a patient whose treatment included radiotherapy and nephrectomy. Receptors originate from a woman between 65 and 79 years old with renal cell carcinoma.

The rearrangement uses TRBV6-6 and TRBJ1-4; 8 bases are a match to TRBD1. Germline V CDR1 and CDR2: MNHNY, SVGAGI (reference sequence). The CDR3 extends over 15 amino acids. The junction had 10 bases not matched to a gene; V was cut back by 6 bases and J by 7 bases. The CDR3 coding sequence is TGTGCCAGCAGGTATTCGTCAGGGGGCAGTGAAAAACTGTTTTTT. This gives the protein CASRYSSGGSEKLFF.

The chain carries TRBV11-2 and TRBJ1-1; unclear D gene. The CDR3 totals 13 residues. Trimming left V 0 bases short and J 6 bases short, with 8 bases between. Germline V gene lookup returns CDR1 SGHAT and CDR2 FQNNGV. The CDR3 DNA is TGTGCCAGCAGCTTAGATGGAGGGTCTGAAGCTTTCTTT. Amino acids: CASSLDGGSEAFF.

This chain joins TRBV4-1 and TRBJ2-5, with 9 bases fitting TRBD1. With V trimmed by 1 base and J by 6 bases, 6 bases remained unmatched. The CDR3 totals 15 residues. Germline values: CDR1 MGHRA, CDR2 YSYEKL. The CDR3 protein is CASSQAGQGLKTQYF. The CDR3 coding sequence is TGCGCCAGCAGCCAAGCGGGACAGGGCCTGAAGACCCAGTACTTC.

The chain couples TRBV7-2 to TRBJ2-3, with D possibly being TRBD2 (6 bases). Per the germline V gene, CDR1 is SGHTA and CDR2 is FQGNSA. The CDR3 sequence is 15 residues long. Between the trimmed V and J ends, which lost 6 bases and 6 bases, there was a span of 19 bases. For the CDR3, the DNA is TGTGCCAGCAGTTCCTCTCAGTGGGAGGACGATACGCAGTATTTT. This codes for CASSSSQWEDDTQYF.

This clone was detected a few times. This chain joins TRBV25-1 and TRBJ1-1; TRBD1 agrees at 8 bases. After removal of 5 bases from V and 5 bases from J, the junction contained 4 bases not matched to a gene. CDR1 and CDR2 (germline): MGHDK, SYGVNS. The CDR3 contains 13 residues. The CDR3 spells CASSQGAVTEAFF. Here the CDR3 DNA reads TGTGCCAGCAGTCAGGGGGCGGTAACTGAAGCTTTCTTT.

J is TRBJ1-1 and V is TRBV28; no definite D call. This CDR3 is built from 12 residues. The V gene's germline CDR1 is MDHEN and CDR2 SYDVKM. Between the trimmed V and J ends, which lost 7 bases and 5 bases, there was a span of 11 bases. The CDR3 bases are TGTGCCAGCACCTCAGTAGGAACTGAAGCTTTCTTT. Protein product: CASTSVGTEAFF.

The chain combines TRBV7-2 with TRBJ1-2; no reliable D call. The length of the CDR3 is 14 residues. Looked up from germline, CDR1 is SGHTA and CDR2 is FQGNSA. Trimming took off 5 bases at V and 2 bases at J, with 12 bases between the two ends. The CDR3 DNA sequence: TGTGCCAGCAGCCTCGATGCGGACAACTATGGCTACACCTTC. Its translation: CASSLDADNYGYTF.

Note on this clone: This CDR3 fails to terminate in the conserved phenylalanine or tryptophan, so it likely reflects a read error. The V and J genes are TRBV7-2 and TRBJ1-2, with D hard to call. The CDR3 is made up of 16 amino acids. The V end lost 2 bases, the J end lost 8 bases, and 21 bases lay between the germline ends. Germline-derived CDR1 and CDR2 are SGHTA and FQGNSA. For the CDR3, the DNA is TGTGCCAGCAGCTTAAGTGCCGGGAACCACGTGAGGGGCTACACCCTC. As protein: CASSLSAGNHVRGYTL.

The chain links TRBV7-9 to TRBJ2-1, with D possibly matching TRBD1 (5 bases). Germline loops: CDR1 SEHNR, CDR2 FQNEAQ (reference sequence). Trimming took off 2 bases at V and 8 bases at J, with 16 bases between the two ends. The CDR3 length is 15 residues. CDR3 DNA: TGTGCCAGCAGCTTAAGGACACACCCCCGGGATGAGCAGTTCTTC. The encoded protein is CASSLRTHPRDEQFF.

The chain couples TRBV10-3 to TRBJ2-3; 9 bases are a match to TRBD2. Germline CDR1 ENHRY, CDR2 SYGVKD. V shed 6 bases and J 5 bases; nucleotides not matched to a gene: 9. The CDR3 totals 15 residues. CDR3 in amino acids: CAISSGGGAGDTQYF. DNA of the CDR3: TGTGCCATCAGCTCCGGCGGGGGGGCCGGAGATACGCAGTATTTT.

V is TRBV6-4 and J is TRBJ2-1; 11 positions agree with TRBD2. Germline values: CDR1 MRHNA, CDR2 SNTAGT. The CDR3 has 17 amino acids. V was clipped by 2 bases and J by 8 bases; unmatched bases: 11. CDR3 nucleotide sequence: TGTGCCAGCAGTGACACTAGTAGCGGGGGGGCTTCAGATGAGCAGTTCTTC. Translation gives CASSDTSSGGASDEQFF.

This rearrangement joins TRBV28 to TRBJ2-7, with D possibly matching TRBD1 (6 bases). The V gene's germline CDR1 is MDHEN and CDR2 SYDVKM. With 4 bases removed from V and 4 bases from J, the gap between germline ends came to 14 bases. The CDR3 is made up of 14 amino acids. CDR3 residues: CASSWPGVAYEQYF. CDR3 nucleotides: TGTGCCAGCAGTTGGCCAGGGGTCGCGTACGAGCAGTACTTC.

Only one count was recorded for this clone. CDR3 in amino acids: CASSSGDRNYGYTF. The CDR3 DNA follows: TGTGCCAGCAGCTCGGGGGACAGGAACTATGGCTACACCTTC. This sequence joins TRBV7-2 and TRBJ1-2, with 8 bases that match TRBD1. CDR1 and CDR2 from the germline V gene are SGHTA and FQGNSA. The CDR3 is 14 residues long. V shed 4 bases, J shed 2 bases, and the junction held 3 bases outside the gene matches.

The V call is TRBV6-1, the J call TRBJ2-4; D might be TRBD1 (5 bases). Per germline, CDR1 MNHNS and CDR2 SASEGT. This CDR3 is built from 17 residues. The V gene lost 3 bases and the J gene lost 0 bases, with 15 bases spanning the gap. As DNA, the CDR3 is TGTGCCAGCAGTGAGATTTACGGACATATAGCCAAAAACATTCAGTACTTC. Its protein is CASSEIYGHIAKNIQYF.

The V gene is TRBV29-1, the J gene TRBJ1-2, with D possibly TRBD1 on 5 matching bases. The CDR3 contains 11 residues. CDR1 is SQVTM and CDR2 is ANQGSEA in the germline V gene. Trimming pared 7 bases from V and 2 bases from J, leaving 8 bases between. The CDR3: CSATDNYGYTF. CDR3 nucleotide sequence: TGCAGCGCGACAGACAACTATGGCTACACCTTC.

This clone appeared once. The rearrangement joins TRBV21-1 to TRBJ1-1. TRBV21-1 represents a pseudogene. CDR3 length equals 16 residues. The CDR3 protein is CASSKGAKHMGTEAFF. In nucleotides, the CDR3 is TGTGCCAGCAGCAAAGGTGCCAAGCACATGGGCACTGAAGCTTTCTTT.

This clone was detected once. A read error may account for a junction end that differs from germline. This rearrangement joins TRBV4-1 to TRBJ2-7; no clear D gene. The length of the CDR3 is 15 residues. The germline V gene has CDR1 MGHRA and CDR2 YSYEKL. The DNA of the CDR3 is TGCGCCAGCAGCCAAGACCCTGACGGATATTACGGGCAGTACTTC. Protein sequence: CASSQDPDGYYGQYF.

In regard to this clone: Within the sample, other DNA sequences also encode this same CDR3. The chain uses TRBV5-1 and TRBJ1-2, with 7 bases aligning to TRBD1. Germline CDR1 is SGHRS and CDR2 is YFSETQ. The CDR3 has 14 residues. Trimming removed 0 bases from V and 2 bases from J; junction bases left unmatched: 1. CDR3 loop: CASSLGQGNYGYTF. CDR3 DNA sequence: TGCGCCAGCAGCTTGGGACAGGGAAACTATGGCTACACCTTC.

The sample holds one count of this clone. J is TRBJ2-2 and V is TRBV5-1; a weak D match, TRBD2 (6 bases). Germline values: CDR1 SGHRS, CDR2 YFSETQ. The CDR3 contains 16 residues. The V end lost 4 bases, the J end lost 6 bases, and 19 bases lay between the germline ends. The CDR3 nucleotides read TGCGCCAGCAGCGCGTTCGGGGGTGTGGACGCCGGGGAGCTGTTTTTT. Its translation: CASSAFGGVDAGELFF.

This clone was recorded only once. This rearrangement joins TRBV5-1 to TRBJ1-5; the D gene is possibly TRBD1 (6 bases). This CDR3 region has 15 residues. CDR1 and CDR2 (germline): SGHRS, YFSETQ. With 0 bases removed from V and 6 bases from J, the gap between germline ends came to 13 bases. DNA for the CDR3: TGCGCCAGCAGCTTGGAGGGGGAGCGAGGTCAGCCCCAGCATTTT. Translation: CASSLEGERGQPQHF.